These 19 T cell receptor beta chains share one sample of origin, sequenced in a study of T cell changes during pregnancy in multiple sclerosis. This table comes from immunoSEQ multiplex PCR, and its TCRdb copy is limited to in-frame clones, with some not included. The top ten clones hold around 0.63% of a sample with tens of thousands of clones, roughly 91% of them seen once. The sequencing here drew on CD4+ T cells from peripheral blood mononuclear cells, taken in the first trimester of pregnancy. The receptors shown here come from a female donor with multiple sclerosis, enrolled in a pregnancy study.

V usage is TRBV6-5 and J usage is TRBJ1-5; 7 bases are shared with TRBD1. The CDR3 contains 15 residues. CDR1 is MNHEY and CDR2 is SVGAGI in the germline V gene. V gave up 5 bases and J gave up 5 bases; unmatched junction bases: 9. CDR3 nucleotides: TGTGCCAGCAGTCCCGACAGGGTGGGGGATCAGCCCCAGCATTTT. Protein: CASSPDRVGDQPQHF.

This clone occurred a few times. J is TRBJ1-1 and V is TRBV28; the match to TRBD1 covers 8 bases. Germline V gene lookup returns CDR1 MDHEN and CDR2 SYDVKM. This CDR3 region has 15 residues. J lost 1 base, V lost 4 bases, and 5 bases had no gene match. This CDR3 is CASSSSGQGNTEAFF. Here the CDR3 DNA reads TGTGCCAGCAGTTCCTCCGGACAGGGGAACACTGAAGCTTTCTTT. Using reference TRBV28 and TRBJ1-1 for the parts outside the CDR3, the full variable domain is DVKVTQSSRYLVKRTGEKVFLECVQDMDHENMFWYRQDPGLGLRLIYFSYDVKMKEKGDIPEGYSVSREKKERFSLILESASTNQTSMYLCASSSSGQGNTEAFFGQGTRLTVV.

V usage is TRBV2 and J usage is TRBJ2-3, with 10 bases identical to TRBD2. This CDR3 spans 17 amino acids. Germline V lookup: CDR1 SNHLY, CDR2 FYNNEI. Unmatched junction bases numbered 9, after V lost 4 bases and J lost 2 bases. CDR3 DNA sequence: TGTGCCAGCAGTGGACCAGGACTAGCGGCTATCACAGATACGCAGTATTTT. This gives the protein CASSGPGLAAITDTQYF.

The rearrangement uses TRBV2 and TRBJ2-3, with TRBD2 matching over 15 bases. V lost 4 bases, J lost 0 bases, and 2 bases stayed unmatched. Germline CDR1 and CDR2: SNHLY and FYNNEI. CDR3 size: 17 residues. Written as DNA, the CDR3 is TGTGCCAGCAGTGGGACTAGCGGGAGGGGTAGCACAGATACGCAGTATTTT. It specifies CASSGTSGRGSTDTQYF.

This clone was observed once. The chain joins TRBV5-1 to TRBJ2-1; D is perhaps TRBD1 (5 bases). The germline CDR1 and CDR2 sequences are SGHRS and YFSETQ. The CDR3 contains 15 residues. The V end was cut by 5 bases, the J end by 6 bases, with 18 bases between. CDR3 loop: CASRPRPGLFNEQFF. The DNA of the CDR3 is TGCGCCAGCAGACCCCGGCCAGGGCTCTTCAATGAGCAGTTCTTC.

This chain connects TRBV9 to TRBJ2-7, with 9 bases aligning to TRBD2. Germline V lookup: CDR1 SGDLS, CDR2 YYNGEE. Unmatched junction bases numbered 9, after V lost 0 bases and J lost 5 bases. This CDR3 region has 16 residues. CDR3 loop: CASSVAAASGIHEQYF. Here the CDR3 DNA reads TGTGCCAGCAGCGTAGCGGCCGCTAGCGGGATCCACGAGCAGTACTTC. The whole variable domain, filled in from reference TRBV9 and TRBJ2-7, reads DSGVTQTPKHLITATGQRVTLRCSPRSGDLSVYWYQQSLDQGLQFLIQYYNGEERAKGNILERFSAQQFPDLHSELNLSSLELGDSALYFCASSVAAASGIHEQYFGPGTRLTVT.

This rearrangement joins TRBV6-5 to TRBJ2-7, with D unresolved. Germline V gives CDR1 MNHEY, CDR2 SVGAGI. Trimming removed 2 bases at V and 6 bases at J, with 11 bases between. CDR3 length: 13 amino acids. CDR3 amino acids: CASSYETASEQYF. Written as DNA, the CDR3 is TGTGCCAGCAGTTACGAGACTGCCAGCGAGCAGTACTTC.

The chain recombines TRBV7-2 with TRBJ2-3, with 7 bases matching TRBD1. Germline loops: CDR1 SGHTA, CDR2 FQGNSA. The CDR3 is 13 residues long. Unmatched junction bases numbered 7, after V lost 10 bases and J lost 3 bases. The CDR3 sequence is CATQPQGTDTQYF. The CDR3 DNA follows: TGTGCCACACAACCACAGGGGACAGATACGCAGTATTTT. The whole variable domain, remainder taken from reference TRBV7-2 and TRBJ2-3, is GAGVSQSPSNKVTEKGKDVELRCDPISGHTALYWYRQSLGQGLEFLIYFQGNSAPDKSGLPSDRFSAERTGGSVSTLTIQRTQQEDSAVYLCATQPQGTDTQYFGPGTRLTVL.

The chain recombines TRBV2 with TRBJ2-5; possibly TRBD2 for D (6 bases). The CDR3 has 14 amino acids. From germline, CDR1 is SNHLY and CDR2 FYNNEI. Trimming stripped 10 bases from V and 0 bases from J, with 15 bases between. CDR3 sequence: CANSAGSNQETQYF. Here the CDR3 DNA reads TGTGCCAACTCAGCGGGCTCTAACCAAGAGACCCAGTACTTC. The variable domain in full, with the rest retrieved from reference TRBV2 and TRBJ2-5, is EPEVTQTPSHQVTQMGQEVILRCVPISNHLYFYWYRQILGQKVEFLVSFYNNEISEKSEIFDDQFSVERPDGSNFTLKIRSTKLEDSAMYFCANSAGSNQETQYFGPGTRLLVL.

The rearrangement joins TRBV27 to TRBJ2-7; 11 nucleotides match TRBD2. The CDR3 spans 16 residues. With 3 bases clipped from V and 5 bases from J, the junction kept 9 bases outside the gene matches. Germline V gene sequence: CDR1 MNHEY, CDR2 SMNVEV (reference sequence). The DNA of the CDR3 is TGTGCCAGCAGTTTTTCTAAACTAGCGGGAGTTCACGAGCAGTACTTC. Translating it yields CASSFSKLAGVHEQYF.

The chain employs TRBV28 and TRBJ1-1; D is uncertain. Trimming took off 4 bases at V and 4 bases at J, with 19 bases between the two ends. Germline V gives CDR1 MDHEN, CDR2 SYDVKM. This CDR3 has 16 amino acids. The CDR3 sequence is CASSSPEYGRFTEAFF. The DNA of the CDR3 is TGTGCCAGCAGTTCCCCCGAGTACGGGAGGTTCACTGAAGCTTTCTTT.

This chain connects TRBV5-6 to TRBJ2-3; weak D call: TRBD2 (5 bases). The ends were cut back, 1 base at V and 0 bases at J, with 15 bases in the middle. The CDR3 runs 17 residues. CDR1 is SGHDT, CDR2 YYEEEE, per germline. Here the CDR3 DNA reads TGTGCCAGCAGCTTGTCGAGCGGTTATCATAGCACAGATACGCAGTATTTT. Amino acids: CASSLSSGYHSTDTQYF.

This clone was seen only once. The rearrangement joins TRBV7-8 to TRBJ2-7; tentative D call: TRBD2 (6 bases). The germline V gene encodes CDR1 SGHVS and CDR2 FQNEAQ. V lost 6 bases to trimming and J lost 3 bases, with 12 bases between them. This CDR3 has 13 residues. CDR3 residues: CASRTGTGYEQYF. The CDR3 nucleotides are TGTGCCAGCAGGACCGGGACTGGCTACGAGCAGTACTTC. Complete variable domain (other parts from reference TRBV7-8 and TRBJ2-7): GAGVSQSPRYKVAKRGQDVALRCDPISGHVSLFWYQQALGQGPEFLTYFQNEAQLDKSGLPSDRFFAERPEGSVSTLKIQRTQQEDSAVYLCASRTGTGYEQYFGPGTRLTVT.

The CDR3 sequence: CASSQVEDSKNIQYF. The CDR3 nucleotides are TGCGCCAGCAGCCAAGTAGAGGACAGTAAAAACATTCAGTACTTC. The chain couples TRBV4-1 to TRBJ2-4; tentatively, D is TRBD1 (6 bases). With 1 base removed from V and 4 bases from J, the gap between germline ends came to 11 bases. Germline V gives CDR1 MGHRA, CDR2 YSYEKL. This CDR3 has 15 residues.

The chain combines TRBV4-3 with TRBJ2-7; TRBD2 aligns across 7 bases. Germline assignment: CDR1 LGHNA and CDR2 YSLEER. This CDR3 comprises 13 residues. V gave up 1 base and J gave up 5 bases; unmatched junction bases: 2. CDR3 loop: CASSQGLADEQYF. The CDR3 coding sequence is TGCGCCAGCAGCCAAGGACTAGCCGACGAGCAGTACTTC.

V gene TRBV6-5 combines with J gene TRBJ1-4; 9 bases agree with TRBD1. The V gene's germline CDR1 is MNHEY and CDR2 SVGAGI. V shed 6 bases, J shed 5 bases, and the junction held 7 bases outside the gene matches. The CDR3 has 15 amino acids. CDR3 region: CASRTGTGYNEKLFF. The CDR3 DNA reads TGTGCCAGCAGAACCGGGACAGGGTACAATGAAAAACTGTTTTTT.

This clone was seen a handful of times. The CDR3 sequence: CASRPPGQTGELFF. The CDR3 DNA reads TGTGCCAGCAGACCACCGGGACAGACCGGGGAGCTGTTTTTT. The J gene is TRBJ2-2, the V gene TRBV6-6, with 7 positions matching TRBD1. This CDR3 is 14 amino acids long. The ends lost 6 bases at V and 5 bases at J; junction bases unmatched: 6. Germline-derived CDR1 and CDR2 are MNHNY and SVGAGI (reference sequence).

The V gene is TRBV4-1, the J gene TRBJ2-2; 7 bases line up with TRBD2. Germline V gives CDR1 MGHRA, CDR2 YSYEKL. CDR3 size: 14 residues. Trimming cost V 9 bases and J 6 bases; bases outside gene matches: 10. This CDR3 is CASRKVGGSGELFF. DNA of the CDR3: TGCGCCAGTAGAAAAGTCGGGGGGTCCGGGGAGCTGTTTTTT.

Note on this clone: This sample also contains other DNA sequences that code for the same CDR3. V gene TRBV5-6 combines with J gene TRBJ2-7; 8 bases are shared with TRBD2. CDR1 SGHDT and CDR2 YYEEEE come from the germline V gene. The CDR3 consists of 14 residues. J lost 3 bases, V lost 2 bases, and 4 bases had no gene match. This CDR3 reads CASSFPGLGYEQYF. CDR3 sequence (DNA): TGTGCCAGCAGCTTCCCGGGACTAGGCTACGAGCAGTACTTC.